The present TCR beta chain was sequenced within a study of OX40 agonist ivuxolimab in advanced cancers. With respect to the entire study: Ivuxolimab was a fully human IgG2 agonistic monoclonal antibody targeting the costimulatory receptor OX40 (CD134). Of the roughly 54 patients in dose escalation, 19 had hepatocellular carcinoma, about 15 had melanoma, 9 had renal cell carcinoma and 9 had head and neck cancer. Prior anti-PD-1, anti-PD-L1 or anti-CTLA-4 therapy was permitted, and checkpoint inhibitors had been received by about 37% of dose-escalation patients. The dose-escalation cohort was 82.7% male with a mean age of about 54 years, ranging from roughly 23 to 80. Intravenous ivuxolimab was administered to patients every 2 weeks at six dose levels: 0.01, 0.1, 0.3, 1.5, 3 and 10 mg/kg. The paper describes the monotherapy dose-escalation part (N ≈ 52 patients) of the phase I trial of ivuxolimab. Peripheral TCRbeta sequencing aimed to test whether ivuxolimab altered TCR sequence diversity and caused clonal T-cell expansion. Partial responses occurred in three dose-escalation patients: two with cutaneous melanoma and one with hepatocellular carcinoma. Study-level results and caveats: The antigen specificity of the clonally expanded peripheral T cells was not determined. After ivuxolimab, expanded clones were on average more numerous among CD8+ T cells than among CD4+ T cells. In partial responders in the 0.1-3.0 mg/kg groups, normalized peripheral clonal expansion was found to be among the lowest, especially among CD8+ T cells. Low levels of normalized T-cell clonal expansion were also seen in some patients who did not respond. Clonal expansion of both CD4+ and CD8+ blood T cells was observed from baseline to week 6 at doses 0.1 to 3.0 mg/kg.

Patients with autoimmune disease history or receiving systemic immunosuppression were excluded from the trial. Peripheral blood for TCR sequencing was collected from all dose cohorts at baseline, on cycle 4 day 1, and on cycle 7 day 1. Samples came from an open-label, multicenter, first-in-human phase I dose-escalation trial of ivuxolimab. The trial enrolled adults with locally advanced or metastatic head and neck squamous cell, hepatocellular, melanoma or renal cell carcinoma. Before TCR sequencing, CD4+ and CD8+ T cells were separately sorted from peripheral blood. Of note for this clone: The antigen it recognizes is unknown. Base-call qualities are not available, and no considerably larger clone is one nucleotide away.

Genomic DNA was isolated from the sorted cells so that the TCRbeta CDR3 region could be sequenced. TCRbeta CDR3 regions were sequenced using the immunoSEQ Assay. The immuneACCESS repertoire file appears here via TCRdb, limited to in-frame rearrangements. These files lack a portion of the clones; in checked studies, under half of the deficit traces to unresolved V genes, and the cause of the others is not known. The sample contains tens of thousands of clones, approximately 84% of them found a single time. The leading ten clones occupy 4% to 5% of the sample. V and J lose 2 bases and 4 bases, and a span of 9 bases separates them. From a lookup of the germline V gene, CDR1 and CDR2 are SGHDN and FVKESK. Reading from cysteine to phenylalanine, the CDR3 counts 13 amino acids. CDR3 DNA only is kept here, 39 bases in frame from base 1.

Sequenced here: CD4+ or CD8+ T cells sorted from blood, sampled in a trial of the OX40 agonist ivuxolimab. The chain is encoded by TRBV14 joined to TRBJ2-7, with the identity of the D gene unclear. The sequence was obtained from an adult with an advanced solid tumor such as melanoma, head and neck, liver or kidney cancer. The CDR3 reads CASSQRLLYEQYF. The sequence in DNA is TGTGCCAGCAGCCAACGACTCCTTTACGAGCAGTACTTC. Extended through the reference TRBV14 and TRBJ2-7 proteins, this CDR3 yields the full variable domain: EAGVTQFPSHSVIEKGQTVTLRCDPISGHDNLYWYRRVMGKEIKFLLHFVKESKQDESGMPNNRFLAERTGGTYSTLKVQPAELEDSGVYFCASSQRLLYEQYFGPGTRLTVT.